This T cell receptor (beta chain) was recovered during a study of OX40 agonist ivuxolimab in advanced cancers. For the study at large: Prior checkpoint blockade (anti-PD-1, anti-PD-L1 or anti-CTLA-4) was permitted; around 37% had it.

Sequencing was performed with immunoSEQ multiplex PCR; in TCRdb, only in-frame clones are kept and a portion is missing. The sample lists some 75,000 clones, 85% seen once, with about 3.4% in the top ten. The V and J ends lost 4 bases and 1 base respectively, with 11 bases between them. This CDR3 contains 15 residues. The germline V gene encodes CDR1 SGHRS and CDR2 YFSETQ. A few counts support this clone. V is TRBV5-1 and J is TRBJ2-2; D is possibly TRBD2 (6 bases). The sequences come from CD4+ or CD8+ T cells sorted from blood, collected in a trial of the OX40 agonist ivuxolimab. The source of this sequence is an adult with an advanced solid tumor such as melanoma, head and neck, liver or kidney cancer. The CDR3 reads CASSPVAVNTGELFF. CDR3 bases: TGCGCCAGCAGCCCAGTAGCGGTGAACACCGGGGAGCTGTTTTTT.